Listed below are T cell receptor beta chains from one sample, sequenced in a study of T cell changes during pregnancy in multiple sclerosis. Assay used: immunoSEQ multiplex PCR; TCRdb lists only in-frame clones, some missing. The sample carries around 130,000 clones, about 94% recorded once. Sequenced material: peripheral blood, taken before pregnancy. Every receptor here comes from a female donor with multiple sclerosis, enrolled in a pregnancy study. CDR3s include the opening cysteine and the closing phenylalanine or tryptophan. D genes are given only for firm matches. Clone size appears in some rows only: once, few, many, or a class for an expanded clone.

abundance: .; j_gene: TRBJ2-7; v_gene: TRBV10-3; d_gene: TRBD2; CDR3aa: CAISAPGLAGVEQYF; CDR3nt: TGTGCCATCAGTGCGCCGGGACTAGCGGGAGTCGAGCAGTACTTC
abundance: .; j_gene: TRBJ2-3; v_gene: TRBV6-1; d_gene: .; CDR3aa: CASSEGLGQSTDTQYF; CDR3nt: TGTGCCAGCAGTGAAGGCTTGGGACAAAGCACAGATACGCAGTATTTT
abundance: .; j_gene: TRBJ2-1; v_gene: TRBV7-7; d_gene: .; CDR3aa: CASSLGVFDEQFF; CDR3nt: TGTGCCAGCAGCTTAGGTGTGTTCGATGAGCAGTTCTTC
abundance: .; j_gene: TRBJ2-5; v_gene: TRBV28; d_gene: TRBD1; CDR3aa: CASRTFPGTGEETQYF; CDR3nt: TGTGCCAGCAGAACTTTCCCCGGGACAGGGGAAGAGACCCAGTACTTC
abundance: .; j_gene: TRBJ1-1; v_gene: TRBV5-6; d_gene: TRBD1; CDR3aa: CASSPGRGRVTYTEAFF; CDR3nt: TGTGCCAGCAGCCCGGGCAGGGGGCGCGTGACTTACACTGAAGCTTTCTTT
abundance: .; j_gene: TRBJ2-5; v_gene: TRBV5-4; d_gene: TRBD2; CDR3aa: CASSLGKRETETQYF; CDR3nt: TGTGCCAGCAGCTTGGGGAAGCGGGAGACAGAGACCCAGTACTTC
abundance: .; j_gene: TRBJ2-2; v_gene: TRBV5-1; d_gene: TRBD1; CDR3aa: CATQRDSFTGELFF; CDR3nt: TGCGCCACCCAACGGGACAGTTTCACCGGGGAGCTGTTTTTT
abundance: .; j_gene: TRBJ1-5; v_gene: TRBV29-1; d_gene: .; CDR3aa: CSVFDSGTKAQHF; CDR3nt: TGCAGCGTTTTCGACTCCGGGACAAAAGCCCAGCATTTT
abundance: .; j_gene: TRBJ2-7; v_gene: TRBV28; d_gene: .; CDR3aa: CASKGAGISYEQYF; CDR3nt: TGTGCCAGCAAGGGCGCGGGGATCTCCTACGAGCAGTACTTC
abundance: .; j_gene: TRBJ2-4; v_gene: TRBV7-9; d_gene: .; CDR3aa: CASSSDSIQYF; CDR3nt: TGTGCCAGCAGCTCGGACTCCATTCAGTACTTC
abundance: .; j_gene: TRBJ2-3; v_gene: TRBV12-2; d_gene: .; CDR3aa: CASRPRDSLGDTQYF; CDR3nt: TGTGCAAGTCGCCCCCGGGACTCCCTGGGAGATACGCAGTATTTT
abundance: .; j_gene: TRBJ2-7; v_gene: TRBV5-1; d_gene: .; CDR3aa: CASSLGLGGGSEQYF; CDR3nt: TGCGCCAGCAGCTTGGGGCTGGGCGGAGGCAGCGAGCAGTACTTC
abundance: .; j_gene: TRBJ2-7; v_gene: TRBV19; d_gene: .; CDR3aa: CASKSGDNEQYF; CDR3nt: TGTGCCAGTAAATCCGGGGACAACGAGCAGTACTTC
abundance: few; j_gene: TRBJ1-5; v_gene: TRBV27; d_gene: TRBD1; CDR3aa: CASSPTPGQGRIQSNQPQHF; CDR3nt: TGTGCCAGCAGTCCCACGCCGGGACAGGGGAGGATTCAGAGCAATCAGCCCCAGCATTTT
abundance: .; j_gene: TRBJ1-2; v_gene: TRBV2; d_gene: TRBD1; CDR3aa: CASSSRTGGVGYTF; CDR3nt: TGTGCCAGCAGTTCTCGGACAGGAGGTGTCGGCTACACCTTC
abundance: .; j_gene: TRBJ2-1; v_gene: TRBV11-1; d_gene: TRBD2; CDR3aa: CASSSIAGALDNEQFF; CDR3nt: TGTGCCAGCAGCTCCATAGCGGGAGCACTGGACAATGAGCAGTTCTTC
abundance: .; j_gene: TRBJ2-2; v_gene: TRBV30; d_gene: TRBD2; CDR3aa: CAWGSGGHGELFF; CDR3nt: TGTGCCTGGGGCAGCGGGGGCCACGGGGAGCTGTTTTTT
abundance: .; j_gene: TRBJ2-3; v_gene: TRBV18; d_gene: .; CDR3aa: CASSSEGFTDTQYF; CDR3nt: TGTGCCAGCTCCTCCGAGGGTTTCACAGATACGCAGTATTTT
abundance: .; j_gene: TRBJ1-3; v_gene: TRBV6-6; d_gene: .; CDR3aa: CASSNSPALSGNTIYF; CDR3nt: TGTGCCAGCAGCAACAGCCCGGCCCTCTCTGGAAACACCATATATTTT
abundance: .; j_gene: TRBJ1-3; v_gene: TRBV4-1; d_gene: TRBD1; CDR3aa: CASSQDPDRAGNTIYF; CDR3nt: TGCGCCAGCAGCCAAGATCCGGACAGGGCTGGAAACACCATATATTTT
abundance: .; j_gene: TRBJ2-1; v_gene: TRBV10-3; d_gene: TRBD2; CDR3aa: CAISENAPAGVSTNEQFF; CDR3nt: TGTGCCATCAGTGAAAACGCACCAGCGGGGGTGAGTACGAATGAGCAGTTCTTC
abundance: .; j_gene: TRBJ2-3; v_gene: TRBV4-1; d_gene: .; CDR3aa: CASSQDPGNTDTQYF; CDR3nt: TGCGCCAGCAGCCAAGACCCGGGGAACACAGATACGCAGTATTTT
abundance: .; j_gene: TRBJ2-3; v_gene: TRBV20-1; d_gene: TRBD2; CDR3aa: CSAFLAETRYF; CDR3nt: TGCAGTGCTTTTCTAGCGGAAACGCGGTATTTT
abundance: .; j_gene: TRBJ2-6; v_gene: TRBV2; d_gene: .; CDR3aa: CASSRQVRGANVLTF; CDR3nt: TGTGCCAGCAGCCGACAGGTGCGGGGGGCCAACGTCCTGACTTTC
abundance: .; j_gene: TRBJ2-7; v_gene: TRBV5-4; d_gene: TRBD2; CDR3aa: CASSQAGGFLYEQYF; CDR3nt: TGTGCCAGCAGCCAAGCGGGGGGGTTCCTCTACGAGCAGTACTTC
abundance: .; j_gene: TRBJ2-1; v_gene: TRBV10-3; d_gene: TRBD1; CDR3aa: CATSAGQGSNEQFF; CDR3nt: TGTGCCACCAGTGCGGGACAGGGATCCAATGAGCAGTTCTTC
abundance: .; j_gene: TRBJ2-5; v_gene: TRBV5-6; d_gene: TRBD1; CDR3aa: CASSRGQIQETQYF; CDR3nt: TGTGCCAGCAGCCGGGGACAGATACAAGAGACCCAGTACTTC
abundance: .; j_gene: TRBJ1-4; v_gene: TRBV5-8; d_gene: TRBD1; CDR3aa: CASSAGQTISEKLFF; CDR3nt: TGTGCCAGCAGCGCGGGACAGACCATTTCCGAAAAACTGTTTTTT
abundance: once; j_gene: TRBJ1-5; v_gene: TRBV19; d_gene: .; CDR3aa: CASTTTFGQPQHF; CDR3nt: TGTGCCAGTACGACAACCTTTGGGCAGCCCCAGCATTTT
abundance: .; j_gene: TRBJ2-7; v_gene: TRBV5-1; d_gene: TRBD2; CDR3aa: CASSLVTSGIYEQYF; CDR3nt: TGCGCCAGCAGCTTGGTTACTAGCGGGATATACGAGCAGTACTTC
abundance: .; j_gene: TRBJ1-1; v_gene: TRBV5-1; d_gene: TRBD1; CDR3aa: CASSHTPDRPGGTEAFF; CDR3nt: TGCGCCAGCAGTCACACGCCGGACAGGCCCGGGGGCACTGAAGCTTTCTTT
abundance: .; j_gene: TRBJ1-2; v_gene: TRBV2; d_gene: .; CDR3aa: CASKEGAGIYGYTF; CDR3nt: TGTGCCAGCAAAGAAGGGGCAGGGATCTATGGCTACACCTTC
abundance: .; j_gene: TRBJ2-3; v_gene: TRBV28; d_gene: TRBD1; CDR3aa: CASSKPGQGILSTDTQYF; CDR3nt: TGTGCCAGCAGTAAACCGGGACAGGGGATTCTGAGTACAGATACGCAGTATTTT
abundance: .; j_gene: TRBJ2-5; v_gene: TRBV28; d_gene: TRBD1; CDR3aa: CASSLGQGIQETQYF; CDR3nt: TGTGCCAGCAGTCTGGGACAGGGGATTCAAGAGACCCAGTACTTC
abundance: .; j_gene: TRBJ2-7; v_gene: TRBV28; d_gene: TRBD2; CDR3aa: CASMAGVLEQYF; CDR3nt: TGTGCCAGCATGGCGGGAGTACTAGAGCAGTACTTC
abundance: .; j_gene: TRBJ2-1; v_gene: TRBV5-4; d_gene: TRBD2; CDR3aa: CASSFGTSGRYNEQFF; CDR3nt: TGTGCCAGCAGCTTTGGGACTAGCGGGAGGTACAATGAGCAGTTCTTC
abundance: .; j_gene: TRBJ2-2; v_gene: TRBV7-9; d_gene: .; CDR3aa: CASGDNLMDTGELFF; CDR3nt: TGTGCCAGCGGTGACAACCTTATGGACACCGGGGAGCTGTTTTTT
abundance: .; j_gene: TRBJ2-2; v_gene: TRBV6-1; d_gene: TRBD2; CDR3aa: CASSEGTSGRPGELFF; CDR3nt: TGTGCCAGCAGTGAAGGGACTAGCGGAAGACCTGGGGAGCTGTTTTTT
abundance: once; j_gene: TRBJ1-4; v_gene: TRBV28; d_gene: .; CDR3aa: CASGLRGEKLFF; CDR3nt: TGTGCCAGCGGCCTAAGGGGAGAAAAACTGTTTTTT
abundance: .; j_gene: TRBJ2-3; v_gene: TRBV6-5; d_gene: TRBD1; CDR3aa: CATTGLKGPGDTQYF; CDR3nt: TGTGCCACGACAGGGTTGAAGGGGCCTGGAGATACGCAGTATTTT
abundance: .; j_gene: TRBJ1-3; v_gene: TRBV5-1; d_gene: .; CDR3aa: CASSQGGDTIYF; CDR3nt: TGCGCCAGCAGCCAAGGGGGGGACACCATATATTTT
abundance: few; j_gene: TRBJ1-6; v_gene: TRBV7-9; d_gene: .; CDR3aa: CASSGDNSPLHF; CDR3nt: TGTGCCAGCAGCGGAGATAATTCACCCCTCCACTTT
abundance: .; j_gene: TRBJ1-5; v_gene: TRBV28; d_gene: .; CDR3aa: CASVGGSFIKKPQHF; CDR3nt: TGTGCCAGCGTCGGCGGATCCTTTATTAAAAAGCCCCAGCATTTT
abundance: once; j_gene: TRBJ2-2; v_gene: TRBV6-6; d_gene: TRBD2; CDR3aa: CASRGGGTGELFF; CDR3nt: TGTGCCAGCAGGGGGGGAGGGACCGGGGAGCTGTTTTTT
abundance: .; j_gene: TRBJ1-4; v_gene: TRBV5-4; d_gene: TRBD1; CDR3aa: CASSYGQGAEKLFF; CDR3nt: TGTGCCAGCAGTTACGGACAGGGGGCTGAAAAACTGTTTTTT
abundance: .; j_gene: TRBJ2-5; v_gene: TRBV28; d_gene: TRBD1; CDR3aa: CASSQGGQGSETQYF; CDR3nt: TGTGCCAGCAGTCAAGGCGGACAGGGATCAGAGACCCAGTACTTC
abundance: .; j_gene: TRBJ2-4; v_gene: TRBV15; d_gene: TRBD1; CDR3aa: CATSRGGQGKNIQYF; CDR3nt: TGTGCCACCAGCAGAGGAGGACAGGGCAAAAACATTCAGTACTTC
abundance: once; j_gene: TRBJ2-2; v_gene: TRBV9; d_gene: .; CDR3aa: CASSVHARGTYTGELFF; CDR3nt: TGTGCCAGCAGCGTACACGCGCGGGGGACATACACCGGGGAGCTGTTTTTT
abundance: .; j_gene: TRBJ1-2; v_gene: TRBV7-9; d_gene: .; CDR3aa: CASSLGGMATPNYGYTF; CDR3nt: TGTGCCAGCAGCTTAGGGGGCATGGCGACACCTAACTATGGCTACACCTTC
abundance: .; j_gene: TRBJ2-3; v_gene: TRBV18; d_gene: .; CDR3aa: CASSPYTDTQYF; CDR3nt: TGTGCCAGCTCACCCTACACAGATACGCAGTATTTT
abundance: .; j_gene: TRBJ2-7; v_gene: TRBV5-1; d_gene: TRBD1; CDR3aa: CASGTGAYEQYF; CDR3nt: TGCGCCAGCGGGACAGGGGCCTACGAGCAGTACTTC
abundance: .; j_gene: TRBJ2-1; v_gene: TRBV6-5; d_gene: .; CDR3aa: CASSYVDEQFF; CDR3nt: TGTGCCAGCAGTTACGTCGATGAGCAGTTCTTC
abundance: .; j_gene: TRBJ2-1; v_gene: TRBV7-9; d_gene: TRBD1; CDR3aa: CASSSPTGVGYNEQFF; CDR3nt: TGTGCCAGCAGCTCACCGACAGGGGTCGGCTACAATGAGCAGTTCTTC
abundance: .; j_gene: TRBJ1-2; v_gene: TRBV7-3; d_gene: .; CDR3aa: CASSHLGGAGYTF; CDR3nt: TGTGCCAGCAGCCACCTAGGGGGTGCTGGCTACACCTTC
abundance: .; j_gene: TRBJ2-1; v_gene: TRBV4-1; d_gene: TRBD1; CDR3aa: CASSPGQVGSNEQFF; CDR3nt: TGCGCCAGCAGCCCGGGACAGGTGGGGTCCAATGAGCAGTTCTTC
abundance: .; j_gene: TRBJ1-1; v_gene: TRBV5-6; d_gene: TRBD1; CDR3aa: CASSSRTGRGSEAFF; CDR3nt: TGTGCCAGCAGCTCCAGGACAGGGAGAGGGTCTGAAGCTTTCTTT
abundance: .; j_gene: TRBJ2-1; v_gene: TRBV19; d_gene: .; CDR3aa: CASSTPLQGWDEQFF; CDR3nt: TGTGCCAGTAGTACGCCGTTACAGGGTTGGGATGAGCAGTTCTTC
abundance: .; j_gene: TRBJ1-1; v_gene: TRBV25-1; d_gene: .; CDR3aa: CASRDSPITEAFF; CDR3nt: TGTGCCAGCAGGGACAGTCCCATCACTGAAGCTTTCTTT
abundance: .; j_gene: TRBJ1-1; v_gene: TRBV29-1; d_gene: .; CDR3aa: CSVLNSFSNTEAFF; CDR3nt: TGCAGCGTCCTTAACAGCTTTAGTAACACTGAAGCTTTCTTT